The rows below give T cell receptor beta chains drawn from one sample of a study of cytomegalovirus exposure and HLA in healthy donors. Data came from immunoSEQ multiplex PCR; TCRdb stores just in-frame clones and leaves some out. The sample holds hundreds of thousands of clones; 75% to 80% are singletons and the top ten take 1.8%. Sequencing used PBMCs. These receptors were taken from a male donor in good health and CMV-seronegative. Both conserved end residues are part of each CDR3. The D gene is left open where the match is weak. Size is stated for part of the rows, as once, few or many counts, or as a class when the clone is expanded.

CASSEGIAGGKETQYF,TGTGCCAGCAGCGAAGGAATAGCGGGAGGAAAAGAGACCCAGTACTTC,TRBJ2-5,.,TRBD2,TRBV9
CASSITGGVNTEAFF,TGTGCCAGTAGTATTACAGGAGGGGTGAACACTGAAGCTTTCTTT,TRBJ1-1,.,.,TRBV19
CASSLDPGQNTEAFF,TGTGCCAGCAGTTTAGATCCGGGACAGAACACTGAAGCTTTCTTT,TRBJ1-1,.,.,TRBV28
CATREGKVFERFETQYF,TGTGCCACCAGGGAGGGAAAGGTCTTTGAACGCTTCGAGACCCAGTACTTC,TRBJ2-5,.,.,TRBV15
CASSYPGQFDTQYF,TGTGCCAGCAGTTACCCGGGACAATTCGATACGCAGTATTTT,TRBJ2-3,.,.,TRBV6-6
CASSPILAGGYEQYF,TGTGCCAGCAGTCCAATCCTAGCGGGAGGCTACGAGCAGTACTTC,TRBJ2-7,.,TRBD2,TRBV27
CASSLGLAGYEQYF,TGTGCCAGCAGTTTAGGACTAGCGGGCTACGAGCAGTACTTC,TRBJ2-7,.,TRBD2,TRBV27
CAISDLQVSTEAFF,TGTGCCATCAGTGACTTACAGGTTAGCACTGAAGCTTTCTTT,TRBJ1-1,.,.,TRBV10-3
CASRSTYPGTGSIEQYF,TGTGCCAGCAGATCAACATATCCCGGGACAGGGAGTATCGAGCAGTACTTC,TRBJ2-7,.,TRBD1,TRBV28
CARREGSAKNIQYF,TGTGCCAGAAGGGAGGGGTCAGCCAAAAACATTCAGTACTTC,TRBJ2-4,.,TRBD2,TRBV4-2
CASSRTGLGQPQHF,TGTGCCAGCAGCCGGACAGGGCTGGGACAGCCCCAGCATTTT,TRBJ1-5,.,TRBD1,TRBV5-6
CASTSGGSDGNTIYF,TGTGCCAGCACCTCGGGGGGGAGCGACGGAAACACCATATATTTT,TRBJ1-3,.,.,TRBV28
CASSLQGDTEAFF,TGTGCCAGCAGCTTACAGGGGGACACTGAAGCTTTCTTT,TRBJ1-1,few,TRBD1,TRBV5-6
CSVIRDSSGNTIYF,TGCAGCGTTATCCGGGACAGCTCTGGAAACACCATATATTTT,TRBJ1-3,once,TRBD1,TRBV29-1
CASRGGDNQPQHF,TGTGCCAGCAGAGGGGGAGACAATCAGCCCCAGCATTTT,TRBJ1-5,.,.,TRBV2
CASSQSDRGRYNEQFF,TGCGCCAGCAGCCAGTCCGACAGGGGGCGTTACAATGAGCAGTTCTTC,TRBJ2-1,few,TRBD1,TRBV4-3
CASSQDGPEETQYF,TGTGCCAGCAGCCAAGATGGCCCCGAAGAGACCCAGTACTTC,TRBJ2-5,.,.,TRBV4-2
CAWSVQEGQPQHF,TGTGCCTGGAGTGTACAGGAGGGGCAGCCCCAGCATTTT,TRBJ1-5,.,.,TRBV30
CASTSGTGPNYGYTF,TGTGCCAGCACTTCAGGGACAGGGCCTAACTATGGCTACACCTTC,TRBJ1-2,.,TRBD1,TRBV27
CASSYATAYEQYF,TGTGCCAGCAGTTATGCTACAGCCTACGAGCAGTACTTC,TRBJ2-7,.,.,TRBV6-5
CASSPLYQYRGPGNTIYF,TGTGCCAGCAGCCCCTTATACCAGTACAGGGGGCCTGGAAACACCATATATTTT,TRBJ1-3,.,TRBD1,TRBV28
CASSRSQGNLDTIYF,TGCGCCAGCAGCCGTTCACAGGGGAATCTAGACACCATATATTTT,TRBJ1-3,few,TRBD1,TRBV4-1
CASSWDSPVNSPLHF,TGCGCCAGCAGCTGGGACAGCCCGGTGAATTCACCCCTCCACTTT,TRBJ1-6,.,TRBD1,TRBV5-1
CASSAGQGGAWASYGYTF,TGTGCCAGCAGTGCGGGACAGGGGGGGGCATGGGCTAGTTACGGCTACACCTTC,TRBJ1-2,.,TRBD1,TRBV27
CASSVDPRTGGAKNEQYF,TGTGCCAGCAGCGTAGACCCCAGGACAGGGGGCGCGAAGAACGAGCAGTACTTC,TRBJ2-7,.,TRBD1,TRBV11-2
CASSLEGALNTEAFF,TGTGCCAGCAGCTTAGAGGGAGCCCTCAACACTGAAGCTTTCTTT,TRBJ1-1,once,.,TRBV7-8
CASSKRGTGEAFF,TGTGCCAGCAGTAAACGGGGGACAGGTGAAGCTTTCTTT,TRBJ1-1,.,TRBD1,TRBV6-5
CASSLGTGVNSPLHF,TGTGCCAGCAGCTTGGGGACAGGGGTGAATTCACCCCTCCACTTT,TRBJ1-6,.,TRBD1,TRBV11-3
CASSPTPTEANYGYTF,TGTGCCAGCAGCCCTACACCGACAGAAGCTAACTATGGCTACACCTTC,TRBJ1-2,once,.,TRBV28
CASSFGTSVNEQFF,TGTGCCAGCAGCTTCGGGACTAGCGTCAATGAGCAGTTCTTC,TRBJ2-1,.,TRBD2,TRBV9
CASSEGQAYEQYF,TGTGCCAGCAGTGAAGGACAGGCCTACGAGCAGTACTTC,TRBJ2-7,.,.,TRBV6-1
CASSLDTGGSTDTQYF,TGTGCCAGCAGTTTGGACACCGGAGGGTCCACAGATACGCAGTATTTT,TRBJ2-3,few,.,TRBV28
CASISGGAGVNEQFF,TGTGCCAGCATTAGCGGAGGAGCGGGGGTCAATGAGCAGTTCTTC,TRBJ2-1,.,TRBD2,TRBV27
CASSWGQVNQPQHF,TGTGCCAGCAGTTGGGGACAGGTCAATCAGCCCCAGCATTTT,TRBJ1-5,once,TRBD1,TRBV7-9
CASSLTTGQGMTDTQYF,TGTGCCAGCAGCCTCACAACGGGTCAGGGAATGACAGATACGCAGTATTTT,TRBJ2-3,.,.,TRBV27
CASSQRIEGTEAFF,TGTGCCAGCAGCCAGAGGATTGAGGGCACTGAAGCTTTCTTT,TRBJ1-1,many,.,TRBV14
CASRQQGTYEQYF,TGTGCCAGCAGACAACAGGGGACCTACGAGCAGTACTTC,TRBJ2-7,.,TRBD1,TRBV5-6
CASSLVGHSQGWLRNTQYF,TGTGCCAGCAGCTTGGTAGGCCATTCGCAGGGGTGGTTGAGGAATACGCAGTATTTT,TRBJ2-3,.,.,TRBV5-4
CASSPPGTSGRSPYNEQFF,TGTGCCAGTAGTCCCCCCGGGACTAGCGGGAGGTCCCCCTACAATGAGCAGTTCTTC,TRBJ2-1,.,TRBD2,TRBV19
CSAEGRAEAFF,TGCAGTGCGGAGGGGAGGGCTGAAGCTTTCTTT,TRBJ1-1,.,.,TRBV20-1
CAIPQAMANSEPYNEQFF,TGTGCCATACCGCAAGCGATGGCAAATAGCGAGCCCTACAATGAGCAGTTCTTC,TRBJ2-1,few,.,TRBV10-3